This is a list of T cell receptor beta chains from one sample in a study of cytomegalovirus exposure and HLA in healthy donors. Repertoires were generated with immunoSEQ multiplex PCR, while TCRdb's copy carries only in-frame clones and drops some. This sample has 100,000 to 150,000 clones, with 65% to 85% found just once. The sequenced material came from PBMCs. These receptors were taken from a man aged 18 to 29 in good health and CMV-seropositive. The conserved cysteine and the conserved F or W are not part of the CDR3 here. Each record gives: J gene, V gene, clone size, CDR3 protein. The size of a clone is reported for some rows only, either as once, few or many, or as a class for expanded clones.

J: TRBJ2-1; V: TRBV6-1; size: .; CDR3: ASSSSGGYNEQF
J: TRBJ2-6; V: TRBV19; size: .; CDR3: ASSLTPSGANVLT
J: TRBJ2-7; V: TRBV6-5; size: .; CDR3: ASSYGTGGYEQY
J: .; V: TRBV29-1; size: .; CDR3: SVRQSTSYEQY
J: TRBJ2-3; V: TRBV7-6; size: once; CDR3: ASSLETGGVGDTQY
J: TRBJ2-1; V: TRBV4-1; size: .; CDR3: ASSQDRTSEYNEQF
J: TRBJ1-1; V: TRBV5-1; size: few; CDR3: ASSLGANTEAF
J: TRBJ2-2; V: TRBV6-1; size: .; CDR3: ASSDVATGELF
J: TRBJ2-2; V: TRBV5-5; size: .; CDR3: ASSLVEGELF
J: TRBJ2-2; V: TRBV19; size: .; CDR3: ASSTPDSGTGELF
J: TRBJ1-1; V: TRBV5-6; size: .; CDR3: ASSLSGVNTEAF
J: TRBJ2-6; V: TRBV7-9; size: .; CDR3: SSSFPYSGANVLT
J: TRBJ1-2; V: TRBV5-4; size: .; CDR3: ASRLAGTYGYT
J: TRBJ2-3; V: TRBV9; size: .; CDR3: ASSAPKTSGRVTDTQY
J: TRBJ2-7; V: TRBV19; size: once; CDR3: ATSGTGYYEQY
J: TRBJ1-1; V: TRBV11-2; size: .; CDR3: ASSLRTGNTEAF
J: TRBJ2-1; V: TRBV7-6; size: .; CDR3: ASTPGTSGGISYNEQF
J: TRBJ1-4; V: TRBV6-5; size: few; CDR3: ASKQGEANEKLF
J: TRBJ1-1; V: TRBV4-1; size: few; CDR3: ASSQSGTGVAEAF
J: TRBJ2-5; V: TRBV7-2; size: .; CDR3: ASSNRDRLEETQY
J: TRBJ1-5; V: TRBV18; size: once; CDR3: ASSGRTGNNQPQH
J: TRBJ1-2; V: TRBV7-6; size: .; CDR3: ASSPEGQGRGYT
J: TRBJ1-5; V: TRBV19; size: .; CDR3: ASSITGGGGQPQH
J: TRBJ1-2; V: TRBV11-2; size: .; CDR3: ASSLDFMAGVYYGYT
J: TRBJ2-1; V: TRBV6-4; size: .; CDR3: ASSDSQGGEQF
J: TRBJ2-1; V: TRBV9; size: once; CDR3: ASSVDSGRYNEQF
J: TRBJ1-1; V: TRBV6-6; size: .; CDR3: ASSYPQSGDRAEAF
J: TRBJ1-3; V: TRBV30; size: .; CDR3: AWPLRQGGGWDTIY
J: TRBJ2-7; V: TRBV5-6; size: .; CDR3: ASSQTDTYEQY
J: TRBJ2-7; V: TRBV27; size: once; CDR3: ASRRLQSSYEQY
J: TRBJ2-6; V: TRBV30; size: few; CDR3: AWAGTGDSGANVLT
J: TRBJ2-1; V: TRBV5-6; size: .; CDR3: ASSRGLAGGYNEQF
J: TRBJ1-2; V: TRBV4-3; size: few; CDR3: ASSQDKGQGASSGGYT
J: TRBJ1-1; V: TRBV6-5; size: few; CDR3: ASTNGGTEAF
J: TRBJ1-6; V: TRBV6-1; size: .; CDR3: ASSEQAGGSPLH
J: TRBJ1-1; V: TRBV25-1; size: .; CDR3: ASSEPGVTEAF
J: TRBJ1-2; V: TRBV5-1; size: .; CDR3: ASSLGLGANYGYT
J: TRBJ2-3; V: TRBV7-8; size: .; CDR3: ASSARDRGTDTQY
J: TRBJ2-7; V: TRBV4-2; size: once; CDR3: ASSQDKGYEQY
J: TRBJ1-1; V: TRBV2; size: .; CDR3: AILGQMNTEAF
J: TRBJ1-1; V: TRBV5-1; size: .; CDR3: ASSSAGNTEAF
J: TRBJ2-2; V: TRBV6-5; size: .; CDR3: ASRTGAGLAGELF
J: TRBJ1-6; V: TRBV27; size: few; CDR3: ASSLNAYRALH
J: TRBJ1-1; V: TRBV4-1; size: .; CDR3: ASSQGPQGSTEAF